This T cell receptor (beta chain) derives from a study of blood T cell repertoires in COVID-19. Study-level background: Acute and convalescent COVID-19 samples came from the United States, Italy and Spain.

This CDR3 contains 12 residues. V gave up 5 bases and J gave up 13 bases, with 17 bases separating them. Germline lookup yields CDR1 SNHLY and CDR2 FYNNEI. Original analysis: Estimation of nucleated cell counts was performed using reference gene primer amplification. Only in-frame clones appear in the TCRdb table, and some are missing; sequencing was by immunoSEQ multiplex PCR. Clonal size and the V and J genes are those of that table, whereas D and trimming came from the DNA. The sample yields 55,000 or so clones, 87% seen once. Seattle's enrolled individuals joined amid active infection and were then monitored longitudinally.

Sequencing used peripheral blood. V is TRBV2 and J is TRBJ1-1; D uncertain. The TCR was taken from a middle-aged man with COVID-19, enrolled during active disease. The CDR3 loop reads CASSNDPPRGFF. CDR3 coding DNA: TGTGCCAGCAGTAATGACCCCCCCCGGGGTTTCTTT. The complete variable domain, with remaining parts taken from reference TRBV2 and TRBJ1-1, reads EPEVTQTPSHQVTQMGQEVILRCVPISNHLYFYWYRQILGQKVEFLVSFYNNEISEKSEIFDDQFSVERPDGSNFTLKIRSTKLEDSAMYFCASSNDPPRGFFGQGTRLTVV.